This T cell receptor (beta chain) derives from a study of blood T cell repertoires in COVID-19. Study context: Both acute and convalescent COVID-19 samples were obtained from the United States, Italy and Spain. Sources were T cells, B-cell-depleted T cells, or PBMCs; the material itself was cDNA or gDNA.

Per the study methods: Scientists estimated how many nucleated cells there were by amplifying reference gene primers. The table came from immunoSEQ multiplex PCR; TCRdb's copy has only in-frame clones and leaves some out. That table furnishes V, J and clone size, whereas the DNA furnished D and trimming. The sample lists around 100,000 clones, 85% occurring once. The CDR3 runs 15 residues. Germline V gene sequence: CDR1 LNHNV, CDR2 YYDKDF (reference sequence). Trimming cost V 1 base and J 4 bases; bases outside gene matches: 2. The source is a man between 45 and 60 years old with active or convalescent COVID-19. The chain combines TRBV15 with TRBJ2-2, with 8 bases fitting TRBD1. Material for sequencing was peripheral blood. In nucleotides, the CDR3 is TGTGCCACCAGCAGAGGGACAGGGACCACCGGGGAGCTGTTTTTT. It specifies CATSRGTGTTGELFF.